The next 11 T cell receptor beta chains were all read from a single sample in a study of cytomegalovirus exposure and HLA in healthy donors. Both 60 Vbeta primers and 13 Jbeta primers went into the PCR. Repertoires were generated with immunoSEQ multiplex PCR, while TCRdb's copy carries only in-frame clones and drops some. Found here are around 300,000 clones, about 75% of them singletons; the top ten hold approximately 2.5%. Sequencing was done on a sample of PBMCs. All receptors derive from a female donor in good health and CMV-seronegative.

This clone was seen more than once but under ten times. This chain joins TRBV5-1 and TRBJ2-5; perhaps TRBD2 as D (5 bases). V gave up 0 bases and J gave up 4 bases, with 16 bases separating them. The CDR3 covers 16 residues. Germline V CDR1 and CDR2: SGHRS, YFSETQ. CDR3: CASSLVGEPGGETQYF. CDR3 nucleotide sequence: TGCGCCAGCAGCTTGGTTGGGGAGCCGGGTGGAGAGACCCAGTACTTC.

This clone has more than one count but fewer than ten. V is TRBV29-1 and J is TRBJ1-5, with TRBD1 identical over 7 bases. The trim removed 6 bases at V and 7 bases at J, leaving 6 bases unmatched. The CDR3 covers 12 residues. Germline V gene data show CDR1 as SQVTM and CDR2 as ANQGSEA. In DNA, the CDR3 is TGCAGCGTCAGGACAGGTAGCCAGCCCCAGCATTTT. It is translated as CSVRTGSQPQHF.

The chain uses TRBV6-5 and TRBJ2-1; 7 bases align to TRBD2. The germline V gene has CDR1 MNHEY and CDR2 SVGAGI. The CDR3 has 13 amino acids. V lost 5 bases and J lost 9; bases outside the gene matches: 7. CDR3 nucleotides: TGTGCCAGCAGTGTGGGACTATCAAGTGAGCAGTTCTTC. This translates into CASSVGLSSEQFF.

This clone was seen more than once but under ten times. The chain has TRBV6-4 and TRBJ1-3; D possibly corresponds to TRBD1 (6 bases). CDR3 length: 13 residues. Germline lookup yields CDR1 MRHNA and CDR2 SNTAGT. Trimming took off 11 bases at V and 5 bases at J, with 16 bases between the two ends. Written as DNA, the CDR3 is TGTGCCTCCCGCCGGGACAAACGAAACACCATATATTTT. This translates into CASRRDKRNTIYF.

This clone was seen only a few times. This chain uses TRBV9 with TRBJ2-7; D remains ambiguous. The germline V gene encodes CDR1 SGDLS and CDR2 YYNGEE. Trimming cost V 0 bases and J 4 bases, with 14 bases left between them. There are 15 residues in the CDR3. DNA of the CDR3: TGTGCCAGCAGCGTAGGAGGAAGTGCGAGATACGAGCAGTACTTC. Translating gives CASSVGGSARYEQYF.

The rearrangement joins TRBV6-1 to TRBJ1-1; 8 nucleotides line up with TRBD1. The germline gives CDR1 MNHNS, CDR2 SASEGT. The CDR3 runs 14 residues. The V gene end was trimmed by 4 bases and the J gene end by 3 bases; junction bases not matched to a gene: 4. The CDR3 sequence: CASSGTGIDTEAFF. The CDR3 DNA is TGTGCCAGCAGTGGGACAGGGATCGACACTGAAGCTTTCTTT.

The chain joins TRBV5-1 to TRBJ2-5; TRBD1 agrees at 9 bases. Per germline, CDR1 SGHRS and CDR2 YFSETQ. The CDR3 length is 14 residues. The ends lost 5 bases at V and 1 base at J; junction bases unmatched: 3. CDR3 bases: TGCGCCAGCAGACCACAGGGGGCCCAAGAGACCCAGTACTTC. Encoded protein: CASRPQGAQETQYF. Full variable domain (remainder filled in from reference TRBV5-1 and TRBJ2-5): KAGVTQTPRYLIKTRGQQVTLSCSPISGHRSVSWYQQTPGQGLQFLFEYFSETQRNKGNFPGRFSGRQFSNSRSEMNVSTLELGDSALYLCASRPQGAQETQYFGPGTRLLVL.

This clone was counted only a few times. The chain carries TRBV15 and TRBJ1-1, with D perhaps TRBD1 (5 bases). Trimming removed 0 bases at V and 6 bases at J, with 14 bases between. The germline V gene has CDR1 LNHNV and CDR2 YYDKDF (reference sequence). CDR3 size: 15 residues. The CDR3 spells CATSRDPGVSAEAFF. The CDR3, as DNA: TGTGCCACCAGCAGAGATCCGGGGGTGAGTGCTGAAGCTTTCTTT.

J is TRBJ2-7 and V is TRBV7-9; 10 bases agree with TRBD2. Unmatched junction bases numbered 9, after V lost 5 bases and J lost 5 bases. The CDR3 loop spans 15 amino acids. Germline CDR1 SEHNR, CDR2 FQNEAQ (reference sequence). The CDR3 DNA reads TGTGCCAGCAGCACCTCTAGCGGGAGTTCCCACGAGCAGTACTTC. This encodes CASSTSSGSSHEQYF.

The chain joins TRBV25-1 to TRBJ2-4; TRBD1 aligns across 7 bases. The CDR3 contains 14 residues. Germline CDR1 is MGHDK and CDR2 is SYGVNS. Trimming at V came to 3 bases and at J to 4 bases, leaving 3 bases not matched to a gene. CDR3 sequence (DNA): TGTGCCAGCAGTGACCGGGACAGAAAAAACATTCAGTACTTC. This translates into CASSDRDRKNIQYF.

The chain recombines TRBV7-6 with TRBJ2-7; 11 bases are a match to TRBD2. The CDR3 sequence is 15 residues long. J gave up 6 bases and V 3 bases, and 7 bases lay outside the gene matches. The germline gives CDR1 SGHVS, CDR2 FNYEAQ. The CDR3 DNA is TGTGCCAGCAGCTTCTTAGCGGGAGGGCCTGGCGAGCAGTACTTC. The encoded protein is CASSFLAGGPGEQYF.